The clone carrying this T cell receptor (beta chain) appeared a few times. The entry originates in a study of glioma-infiltrating T cells. TCR alpha and beta CDR3 regions were amplified from RNA using iRepertoire nested multiplex PCR. Tissue mRNA or PBMC total RNA, roughly 100-400 ng, went into one-step reverse transcription and amplification. In TCRdb, the multiplex PCR reads were re-called with MiXCR into one record per CDR3 protein. The table lists roughly 200,000 distinct CDR3 sequences, around 32% of them singletons, with about 19% in the top ten. V was pared by 0 bases and J by 5 bases, with 16 bases between. The V gene's germline CDR1 is SQVTM and CDR2 ANQGSEA. The CDR3 runs to 15 residues.

This TCR derives from a human donor with low-grade glioma or glioblastoma, undergoing nonglioma brain surgery, or in good health (not recorded which). This sequence joins TRBV29-1 and TRBJ1-1; a weak D match, TRBD1 (6 bases). The sample consisted of glioma tissue, nonneoplastic brain tissue, or PBMCs (not recorded which). In DNA, the CDR3 is TGCAGCGTTGAAGATGCGGGGGCGGGAAGAACTGAAGCTTTCTTT. It is translated as CSVEDAGAGRTEAFF.